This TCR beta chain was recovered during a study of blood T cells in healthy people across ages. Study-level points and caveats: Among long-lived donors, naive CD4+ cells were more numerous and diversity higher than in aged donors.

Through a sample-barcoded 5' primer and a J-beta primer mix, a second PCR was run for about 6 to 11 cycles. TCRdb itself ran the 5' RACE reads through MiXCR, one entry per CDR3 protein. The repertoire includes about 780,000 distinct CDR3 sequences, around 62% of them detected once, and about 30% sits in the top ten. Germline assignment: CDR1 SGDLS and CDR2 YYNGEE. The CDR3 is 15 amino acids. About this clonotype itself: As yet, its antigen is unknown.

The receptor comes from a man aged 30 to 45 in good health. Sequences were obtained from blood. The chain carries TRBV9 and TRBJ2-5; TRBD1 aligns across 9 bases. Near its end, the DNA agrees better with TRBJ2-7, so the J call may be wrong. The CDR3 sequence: CASSPGQGIIHEQYF. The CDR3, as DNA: TGTGCCAGCAGCCCGGGACAGGGAATAATCCACGAGCAGTACTTC.